The 22 T cell receptor beta chains below all came from one sample that was sequenced in a study of T-cell reconstitution after alpha-beta-depleted transplantation in children. Library preparation (for TCRbeta) was performed with unique molecular identifiers. TCRdb reanalysed the PCR reads using MiXCR and keeps one entry per CDR3 protein. The data show about 980,000 distinct CDR3 sequences, with less than 30% seen just once and about 28% held by the top ten. This specimen consisted of PBMCs, mostly from graft donor cells, obtained 360 days after TCRalphabeta/CD19-depleted stem cell transplant. The receptors originated from a boy under three years old who had a stem cell transplant for SCID, so the T cells may come from the graft donor.

This clonotype occurred a few times. The J gene is TRBJ1-5, the V gene TRBV4-1, with D possibly being TRBD1 (5 bases). This CDR3 spans 15 amino acids. CDR1 is MGHRA and CDR2 is YSYEKL in the germline V gene. Trimming pared 4 bases from V and 9 bases from J, leaving 19 bases between. The CDR3 DNA is TGCGCCAGCAGCCCCCGGGGAGGCGCCGGGGGGCCCCAGCATTTT. Amino acid sequence: CASSPRGGAGGPQHF.

The J gene is TRBJ1-5, the V gene TRBV15; D unclear. There are 14 residues in the CDR3. CDR1 is LNHNV, CDR2 YYDKDF, per germline (reference sequence). Trimming shortened V by 0 bases and J by 7 bases, and 10 bases separated the two germline ends. CDR3 nucleotide sequence: TGTGCCACCAGCAGAGACAGGATCCTCCAGCCCCAGCATTTT. Encoded protein: CATSRDRILQPQHF.

The chain recombines TRBV29-1 with TRBJ2-3; D not resolved. This CDR3 region has 12 residues. The V end lost 0 bases, the J end lost 8 bases, and 9 bases lay between the germline ends. Germline V gene data show CDR1 as SQVTM and CDR2 as ANQGSEA. The CDR3 sequence: CSVEDLWFTQYF. The CDR3, as DNA: TGCAGCGTTGAAGATCTTTGGTTTACGCAGTATTTT.

This rearrangement joins TRBV4-2 to TRBJ1-1; the match to TRBD1 covers 9 bases. CDR3 size: 15 residues. Germline CDR1 and CDR2: LGHNA and YNFKEQ. Unmatched junction bases numbered 4, after V lost 1 base and J lost 4 bases. The CDR3 region has the DNA TGTGCCAGCAGCCAAGGGGACAGGGCGGCCACTGAAGCTTTCTTT. This encodes CASSQGDRAATEAFF.

This clonotype has a handful of counts. The genes are TRBV20-1 and TRBJ2-5; TRBD1 agrees at 7 bases. After removal of 6 bases from V and 1 base from J, the junction contained 8 bases not matched to a gene. The germline V gene has CDR1 DFQATT and CDR2 SNEGSKA (reference sequence). This CDR3 comprises 14 residues. In DNA form, the CDR3 reads TGCAGTGCGGCTCACGGGACAGTCCAAGAGACCCAGTACTTC. Its translation is CSAAHGTVQETQYF.

This clonotype was found a few times. The chain has TRBV18 and TRBJ2-3; D is unclear. There are 15 residues in the CDR3. The V end was cut by 4 bases, the J end by 4 bases, with 15 bases between. CDR1 KGHSH and CDR2 LQKENI come from the germline V gene. CDR3 nucleotides: TGTGCCAGCTCACTGGGCAGAGGTCTCCCAGATACGCAGTATTTT. Amino acids: CASSLGRGLPDTQYF.

CDR3: CSASGTPAYNEQFF. CDR3 sequence (DNA): TGCAGTGCTTCCGGGACACCGGCCTACAATGAGCAGTTCTTC. This sequence joins TRBV20-1 and TRBJ2-1; weak D call: TRBD1 (6 bases). CDR3 length equals 14 residues. V was pared by 5 bases and J by 2 bases, with 13 bases between. Germline assignment: CDR1 DFQATT and CDR2 SNEGSKA (reference sequence).

In its sample, this clonotype was seen a few times. The chain couples TRBV20-1 to TRBJ2-4, with a weak D call TRBD2 (6 bases). V was cut by 5 bases and J by 3 bases, with 11 bases left in between. CDR1 and CDR2 (germline): DFQATT, SNEGSKA (reference sequence). The CDR3 spans 13 residues. As DNA, the CDR3 is TGCAGTGCTGGGAGGAGGGACAAAAACATTCAGTACTTC. Translated: CSAGRRDKNIQYF.

The chain carries TRBV12-3 or TRBV12-4 and TRBJ1-2; D unresolved. The CDR3 covers 13 residues. The germline V and J ends were trimmed by 3 bases and 5 bases, with 10 bases remaining between them. The CDR3 loop reads CASSFNRRYGYTF. The CDR3 DNA follows: TGTGCCAGCAGTTTTAACAGACGTTATGGCTACACCTTC.

The chain's CDR3 is CASTVGLGDEQFF. In DNA, the CDR3 is TGCGCCAGCACAGTCGGGTTAGGCGATGAGCAGTTCTTC. The chain employs TRBV5-1 and TRBJ2-1; the D is unclear. Between the trimmed V and J ends, which lost 6 bases and 8 bases, there was a span of 15 bases. Germline V gene data show CDR1 as SGHRS and CDR2 as YFSETQ. CDR3 length: 13 residues.

The CDR3, as DNA: TGTGCCAGGGGTCCGGCTAGCACAGATACGCAGTATTTT. Protein product: CARGPASTDTQYF. The chain links TRBV2 to TRBJ2-3; unclear D gene. The CDR3 totals 13 residues. Germline V gene data show CDR1 as SNHLY and CDR2 as FYNNEI. Between the trimmed V and J ends, which lost 9 bases and 0 bases, there was a span of 10 bases. Full variable domain (rest looked up from reference TRBV2 and TRBJ2-3): EPEVTQTPSHQVTQMGQEVILRCVPISNHLYFYWYRQILGQKVEFLVSFYNNEISEKSEIFDDQFSVERPDGSNFTLKIRSTKLEDSAMYFCARGPASTDTQYFGPGTRLTVL.

The chain is built from TRBV7-8 and TRBJ2-1, with a tentative D call TRBD1 (6 bases). The germline V gene encodes CDR1 SGHVS and CDR2 FQNEAQ. This CDR3 spans 12 amino acids. Trimming stripped 8 bases from V and 7 bases from J, with 12 bases between. As DNA, the CDR3 is TGTGCCAGCGGTACGACAGGAAATGAGCAGTTCTTC. This translates into CASGTTGNEQFF.

This clonotype appeared a few times. Here the CDR3 DNA reads TGCGCCAGCAGCTCAACTAGACAGGGGTGGACTGAAGCTTTCTTT. Translation gives CASSSTRQGWTEAFF. The rearrangement links TRBV5-1 to TRBJ1-1, with 8 positions matching TRBD1. This CDR3 contains 15 residues. The J segment lost 5 bases and the V segment lost 3 bases, leaving 9 bases of the junction unmatched. The germline V gene has CDR1 SGHRS and CDR2 YFSETQ.

The chain links TRBV11-2 to TRBJ2-3; TRBD2 agrees at 14 bases. In germline, CDR1 is SGHAT, CDR2 FQNNGV. This CDR3 region has 20 residues. V was pared by 5 bases and J by 0 bases, with 13 bases of the junction left unmatched. This CDR3 is CASSPLLGLAGGTSTDTQYF. In DNA, the CDR3 is TGTGCCAGCAGCCCCCTCCTCGGACTAGCGGGGGGCACGAGCACAGATACGCAGTATTTT.

There are a few counts of this clonotype. The chain joins TRBV2 to TRBJ2-5; 9 bases match TRBD1. Trimming cost V 0 bases and J 0 bases; bases outside gene matches: 2. CDR1 and CDR2 from the germline V gene are SNHLY and FYNNEI. The CDR3 contains 16 residues. CDR3 protein: CASSEAGTGHQETQYF. The CDR3 coding sequence is TGTGCCAGCAGTGAAGCCGGGACAGGGCACCAAGAGACCCAGTACTTC.

CDR3 sequence reads: CASSVPRDRGDYEQYF. The CDR3 DNA reads TGCGCCAGCAGCGTGCCCCGGGACAGGGGCGACTACGAGCAGTACTTC. The genes are TRBV5-1 and TRBJ2-7; 10 bases line up with TRBD1. Per the germline V gene, CDR1 is SGHRS and CDR2 is YFSETQ. This CDR3 comprises 16 residues. V gave up 4 bases and J gave up 3 bases; unmatched junction bases: 10. The variable domain in full, completed from reference TRBV5-1 and TRBJ2-7, reads KAGVTQTPRYLIKTRGQQVTLSCSPISGHRSVSWYQQTPGQGLQFLFEYFSETQRNKGNFPGRFSGRQFSNSRSEMNVSTLELGDSALYLCASSVPRDRGDYEQYFGPGTRLTVT.

This clonotype was recorded only once. The chain links TRBV7-2 to TRBJ2-2; TRBD2 agrees at 7 bases. CDR1 is SGHTA, CDR2 FQGNSA, per germline. This CDR3 contains 14 residues. CDR3 region: CASSIGGESGELFF. The CDR3 nucleotides are TGTGCTTCAAGCATTGGGGGGGAGAGCGGGGAGCTGTTTTTT. Full variable domain (outside the CDR3, taken from reference TRBV7-2 and TRBJ2-2): GAGVSQSPSNKVTEKGKDVELRCDPISGHTALYWYRQSLGQGLEFLIYFQGNSAPDKSGLPSDRFSAERTGGSVSTLTIQRTQQEDSAVYLCASSIGGESGELFFGEGSRLTVL.

The chain uses TRBV15 and TRBJ2-5; TRBD2 aligns across 9 bases. Germline V gene sequence: CDR1 LNHNV, CDR2 YYDKDF (reference sequence). The ends lost 5 bases at V and 4 bases at J; junction bases unmatched: 5. The CDR3 spans 14 residues. CDR3 protein: CATSWAGGRETQYF. The DNA of the CDR3 is TGTGCCACCAGCTGGGCGGGGGGGCGAGAGACCCAGTACTTC.

This clonotype was picked up a small number of times. This sequence joins TRBV7-9 and TRBJ1-6, with D uncertain. CDR3 size: 17 residues. CDR1 SEHNR and CDR2 FQNEAQ come from the germline V gene (reference sequence). With 3 bases removed from V and 3 bases from J, the gap between germline ends came to 15 bases. Written as DNA, the CDR3 is TGTGCCAGCAGCTTTGGCGTCGGAAATTACTATAATTCACCCCTCCACTTT. Amino acid sequence: CASSFGVGNYYNSPLHF.

This clonotype was observed many times. This chain uses TRBV20-1 with TRBJ1-5; TRBD1 might be the D (6 bases). Germline CDR1 reads DFQATT; CDR2 reads SNEGSKA (reference sequence). This CDR3 is built from 13 residues. V shed 3 bases and J shed 5 bases, with 11 bases lying between them. Here the CDR3 reads CSARSGVDQPQHF. CDR3 DNA: TGCAGTGCTAGGTCAGGGGTGGATCAGCCCCAGCATTTT.

This rearrangement joins TRBV12-3 or TRBV12-4 to TRBJ2-7, with a weak D call TRBD2 (5 bases). The V end lost 5 bases, the J end lost 0 bases, and 14 bases lay between the germline ends. The CDR3 runs to 15 residues. The CDR3 region is CASSPPDWSSYEQYF. CDR3 DNA sequence: TGTGCCAGCAGTCCCCCGGACTGGAGCTCCTACGAGCAGTACTTC.

The chain combines TRBV7-2 with TRBJ2-3; tentative D call: TRBD2 (6 bases). V dropped 3 bases and J dropped 4 bases, with 14 bases sitting between them. This CDR3 region has 15 residues. The V gene's germline CDR1 is SGHTA and CDR2 FQGNSA. The CDR3 here is CASSLMGPGADTQYF. In DNA form, the CDR3 reads TGTGCCAGCAGCTTGATGGGGCCGGGAGCAGATACGCAGTATTTT.